This TCR beta chain was found in a study of blood T cells in healthy people across ages. V dropped 5 bases and J dropped 6; count of bases not matched to a gene: 5. Germline CDR1 and CDR2: SGHTA and FQGNSA. CDR3 length: 13 amino acids. The study, taken as a whole, reports: Diversity was higher, and naive CD4+ cells more numerous, in long-lived donors than in aged donors.

This clonotype was observed a few times. The antigen remains undetermined. The authors ran a second PCR of roughly 6 to 11 cycles using a sample-barcoded 5' primer and a J-beta primer mix. TCRdb fed the 5' RACE reads into MiXCR, producing one record per CDR3 protein. The sample lists some 880,000 distinct CDR3 sequences; around 34% were seen once. Sequencing used blood. V is TRBV7-2 and J is TRBJ2-3, with 7 bases matching TRBD2. This sequence was found in a man between 18 and 29 years old in good health. CDR3 DNA: TGTGCCAGCAGCGTATCCGGGGGGGATACGCAGTATTTT. Its translation: CASSVSGGDTQYF.